This T cell receptor (beta chain) was sequenced for a study of blood T cell repertoires in COVID-19. Whole-study context: The United States, Italy and Spain were the sources of the acute and convalescent COVID-19 samples. The cDNA or gDNA used as material had been derived from T cells, B-cell-depleted T cells, or PBMCs.

The germline V gene encodes CDR1 ENHRY and CDR2 SYGVKD. The CDR3 extends over 15 amino acids. The trim removed 0 bases at V and 4 bases at J, leaving 3 bases unmatched. The authors' processing: Amplification of reference gene primers was used by the study to estimate nucleated cell counts. Method: immunoSEQ multiplex PCR; TCRdb's copy keeps in-frame clones and lacks some. V and J calls and clone size are as listed in that table; D and trimming were resolved from the DNA. Here the sample spans 200,000 to 300,000 clones, roughly 89% being singletons. V is TRBV10-3 and J is TRBJ1-1; 9 nucleotides agree with TRBD1. This sequence originates from a woman in her thirties or forties who had recovered from COVID-19. What was sequenced was peripheral blood. CDR3 sequence (DNA): TGTGCCATCAGTGAGTCATACAGGGGGCTCACTGAAGCTTTCTTT. The encoded protein is CAISESYRGLTEAFF.